These 25 T cell receptor beta chains originate from one sample sequenced in a study of T cells in placental villitis. Sequencing used immunoSEQ v4. The table came from immunoSEQ multiplex PCR; TCRdb's copy has only in-frame clones and leaves some out. The table includes 2,500 to 4,000 clones, nearly 80% detected once. The sequenced sample was placental tissue containing maternal and fetal cells. The receptors here all came from a human patient with infectious villitis; the placental T cells may come from both mother and fetus.

V usage is TRBV19 and J usage is TRBJ1-3; 9 positions agree with TRBD1. CDR1 LNHDA and CDR2 SQIVND come from the germline V gene (reference sequence). The CDR3 contains 19 residues. V lost 3 bases, J lost 2 bases, and 14 bases stayed unmatched. The CDR3 sequence is CASSILSPGQGSPGNTIYF. DNA of the CDR3: TGTGCCAGTAGTATCCTAAGTCCGGGACAGGGTTCGCCTGGAAACACCATATATTTT.

The chain employs TRBV15 and TRBJ1-6; D is unresolved. The CDR3 extends over 13 amino acids. Per germline, CDR1 LNHNV and CDR2 YYDKDF (reference sequence). V was shortened by 0 bases and J by 8 bases, with 5 bases between the two germline ends. CDR3 protein: CATSRERDSPLHF. As DNA, the CDR3 is TGTGCCACCAGCAGAGAAAGGGATTCACCCCTCCACTTT. The variable domain in full, with the rest retrieved from reference TRBV15 and TRBJ1-6, is DAMVIQNPRYQVTQFGKPVTLSCSQTLNHNVMYWYQQKSSQAPKLLFHYYDKDFNNEADTPDNFQSRRPNTSFCFLDIRSPGLGDTAMYLCATSRERDSPLHFGNGTRLTVT.

The V and J genes are TRBV4-1 and TRBJ1-2, with D unresolved. The CDR3 has 17 residues. The ends were cut back, 0 bases at V and 2 bases at J, with 16 bases in the middle. CDR1 is MGHRA and CDR2 is YSYEKL in the germline V gene. DNA for the CDR3: TGCGCCAGCAGCCAAGAAACAAGAAGGGCATTCAACTATGGCTACACCTTC. Translation gives CASSQETRRAFNYGYTF.

Notes on this clone: The sample has other DNA sequences that encode this CDR3 too. CDR3 DNA sequence: TGTGCCAGCAGTGAACAGGTCAATCAGCCCCAGCATTTT. Translated, it gives CASSEQVNQPQHF. The chain carries TRBV6-1 and TRBJ1-5, with D hard to call. CDR1 is MNHNS, CDR2 SASEGT, per germline. This CDR3 comprises 13 residues. V was pared by 2 bases and J by 3 bases, with 5 bases between.

This clone was counted only a few times. J is TRBJ2-7 and V is TRBV23-1, with 7 bases identical to TRBD1. TRBV23-1 is annotated as an ORF whose role is uncertain. The CDR3 is 12 amino acids. V gave up 6 bases and J gave up 6 bases; unmatched junction bases: 5. This CDR3 reads CASRRDSGEQYV. DNA for the CDR3: TGCGCCAGCAGACGGGACAGCGGCGAGCAGTACGTC.

This sequence joins TRBV28 and TRBJ2-2; 9 nucleotides line up with TRBD1. Germline V gene sequence: CDR1 MDHEN, CDR2 SYDVKM. The CDR3 loop spans 19 amino acids. Trimming removed 6 bases from V and 6 bases from J; junction bases left unmatched: 20. CDR3 nucleotide sequence: TGTGCCAGCAGCCCTACGCGTCCCGGGACAGGGTTGGGGCCCGGGGAGCTGTTTTTT. It codes for CASSPTRPGTGLGPGELFF.

This clone showed up just a few times. The rearrangement links TRBV4-3 to TRBJ2-3, with TRBD2 matching 7 bases. CDR1 LGHNA and CDR2 YSLEER come from the germline V gene. The V and J ends lost 2 bases and 4 bases, in that order; junction bases with no gene match: 3. The CDR3 is 14 amino acids. The CDR3 bases are TGCGCCAGCAGCCAAAAGCGGGGACCAGATACGCAGTATTTT. This translates into CASSQKRGPDTQYF.

The J gene is TRBJ2-5, the V gene TRBV9, with D tentatively TRBD2 (5 bases). Trimming shortened V by 4 bases and J by 2 bases, and 12 bases separated the two germline ends. The germline CDR1 and CDR2 sequences are SGDLS and YYNGEE. The CDR3 is 14 residues long. CDR3 residues: CASSPTTTQETQYF. CDR3 sequence (DNA): TGTGCCAGCAGCCCGACGACTACTCAAGAGACCCAGTACTTC.

The rearrangement links TRBV12-3 or TRBV12-4 to TRBJ2-7; D is unresolved. V was pared by 6 bases and J by 5 bases, with 8 bases between. The CDR3 has 11 amino acids. The CDR3 bases are TGTGCCAGCAGCCGTAGGAACGAGCAGTACTTC. This gives the protein CASSRRNEQYF.

This clone appeared a few times. The chain's CDR3 is CASSPGFTDTQYF. CDR3 nucleotides: TGCGCCAGCAGCCCGGGGTTCACAGATACGCAGTATTTT. The rearrangement joins TRBV4-1 to TRBJ2-3; D is possibly TRBD2 (5 bases). The CDR3 is made up of 13 amino acids. The V end was cut by 4 bases, the J end by 2 bases, with 7 bases between. CDR1 and CDR2 from the germline V gene are MGHRA and YSYEKL.

V gene TRBV11-2 combines with J gene TRBJ2-3; 7 nucleotides agree with TRBD2. Germline V CDR1 and CDR2: SGHAT, FQNNGV. After removal of 5 bases from V and 4 bases from J, the junction contained 6 bases not matched to a gene. CDR3 length: 14 residues. CDR3 in DNA: TGTGCCAGCAGCCCATTGACTAGCTCAGATACGCAGTATTTT. This sequence encodes CASSPLTSSDTQYF.

The chain is built from TRBV12-3 or TRBV12-4 and TRBJ2-5, with 11 bases aligning to TRBD1. The CDR3 runs to 13 residues. The trim removed 4 bases at V and 7 bases at J, leaving 2 bases unmatched. CDR3 sequence: CASSSGTGGTQYF. CDR3 nucleotides: TGTGCCAGCAGTTCCGGGACAGGGGGGACCCAGTACTTC.

The chain recombines TRBV19 with TRBJ2-5; tentative D call: TRBD1 (6 bases). This CDR3 has 14 amino acids. Germline V gene lookup returns CDR1 LNHDA and CDR2 SQIVND (reference sequence). Trimming took off 6 bases at V and 0 bases at J, with 11 bases between the two ends. As DNA, the CDR3 is TGTGCCAGTAGGGGCAGGGACAACCAAGAGACCCAGTACTTC. Translated, it gives CASRGRDNQETQYF.

J is TRBJ1-3 and V is TRBV6-5; no firm D call. Germline CDR1 and CDR2: MNHEY and SVGAGI. V lost 6 bases and J 4 bases, leaving 13 bases between the germline ends. The CDR3 has 14 residues. CDR3 nucleotide sequence: TGTGCCAGCAGCCCGTCGGAGGCGGGAAACACCATATATTTT. Protein product: CASSPSEAGNTIYF.

The rearrangement joins TRBV18 to TRBJ2-2; a possible D gene is TRBD2 (5 bases). CDR1 and CDR2 (germline): KGHSH, LQKENI. V lost 2 bases and J 1 base, leaving 14 bases between the germline ends. The CDR3 is made up of 17 amino acids. CDR3 region: CASSPDRYGVNTGELFF. The CDR3 DNA reads as TGTGCCAGCTCACCAGACCGGTACGGGGTGAACACCGGGGAGCTGTTTTTT.

V and J are TRBV4-2 and TRBJ1-6; D not certain. Trimming shortened V by 0 bases and J by 7 bases, and 13 bases separated the two germline ends. The CDR3 is made up of 16 amino acids. CDR1 is LGHNA and CDR2 is YNFKEQ in the germline V gene. The CDR3 reads CASSQDEGRKNSPLHF. The CDR3 nucleotides read TGTGCCAGCAGCCAAGACGAGGGTCGTAAAAATTCACCCCTCCACTTT.

The rearrangement uses TRBV10-3 and TRBJ2-3; TRBD1 might be the D (6 bases). This CDR3 has 14 amino acids. CDR1 is ENHRY, CDR2 SYGVKD, per germline. Trimming pared 6 bases from V and 0 bases from J, leaving 10 bases between. For the CDR3, the DNA is TGTGCCATCAGACAGGGTACTAGCACAGATACGCAGTATTTT. Amino acid sequence: CAIRQGTSTDTQYF.

This chain uses TRBV4-1 with TRBJ2-1; the D is unclear. CDR1 is MGHRA, CDR2 YSYEKL, per germline. V was pared by 0 bases and J by 9 bases, with 9 bases between. The CDR3 spans 13 residues. CDR3 sequence (DNA): TGCGCCAGCAGCCAAGATCAAGGCTCTGAGCAGTTCTTC. This sequence encodes CASSQDQGSEQFF.

V and J are TRBV6-4 and TRBJ2-2, with D unclear. The germline V and J ends were trimmed by 0 bases and 4 bases, with 9 bases remaining between them. This CDR3 comprises 15 residues. Germline values: CDR1 MRHNA, CDR2 SNTAGT. CDR3 region: CASSDSPEGTGELFF. The CDR3, as DNA: TGTGCCAGCAGTGACTCCCCTGAAGGCACCGGGGAGCTGTTTTTT.

V and J are TRBV5-1 and TRBJ1-6; the D gene is possibly TRBD1 (5 bases). The CDR3 consists of 15 residues. Germline CDR1 reads SGHRS; CDR2 reads YFSETQ. Deletions cut 0 bases from V and 8 bases from J, with 12 bases between. CDR3 loop: CASSLGYSTDSPLHF. DNA for the CDR3: TGCGCCAGCAGCTTGGGATATTCGACAGATTCACCCCTCCACTTT.

This clone occurred a few times. The chain combines TRBV7-3 with TRBJ2-3; 9 nucleotides agree with TRBD2. After removal of 5 bases from V and 4 bases from J, the junction contained 10 bases not matched to a gene. This CDR3 has 16 residues. Germline V lookup: CDR1 SGHTA, CDR2 FQGTGA. The CDR3 protein is CASSREGRGGADTQYF. The CDR3 DNA sequence: TGTGCCAGCAGCCGCGAGGGGCGGGGGGGCGCAGATACGCAGTATTTT.

The gene calls are TRBV7-9 and TRBJ1-2; 8 bases agree with TRBD1. The CDR3 sequence is 14 residues long. The junction had 9 bases not matched to a gene; V was cut back by 4 bases and J by 8 bases. The germline CDR1 and CDR2 sequences are SEHNR and FQNEAQ (reference sequence). The CDR3, as DNA: TGTGCCAGCAGCTCACCGGACAGGGAAGGAGGCTACACCTTC. Amino acid sequence: CASSSPDREGGYTF.

V is TRBV4-2 and J is TRBJ2-3, with 12 nucleotides matching TRBD2. This CDR3 contains 17 residues. The J segment lost 4 bases and the V segment lost 2 bases, leaving 7 bases of the junction unmatched. The germline V gene encodes CDR1 LGHNA and CDR2 YNFKEQ. Here the CDR3 reads CASSQTLAGGPSDTQYF. The CDR3 nucleotides read TGTGCCAGCAGCCAAACTCTAGCGGGGGGGCCGTCAGATACGCAGTATTTT.

The rearrangement uses TRBV3-1 (or the pseudogene TRBV3-2) and TRBJ1-5, with no clear D. Germline V gene sequence: CDR1 LGHDT, CDR2 YNNKEL (reference sequence). Trimming took off 2 bases at V and 7 bases at J, with 12 bases between the two ends. CDR3 length: 14 residues. CDR3 DNA sequence: TGTGCCAGCAGCCAAAATCGGGTCGGCCAGCCCCAGCATTTT. Protein: CASSQNRVGQPQHF.

The chain joins TRBV4-3 to TRBJ1-6; 8 bases agree with TRBD1. From germline, CDR1 is LGHNA and CDR2 YSLEER. This CDR3 has 18 residues. Losses at the gene ends were 0 bases for V and 0 bases for J; bases not matched to a gene: 4. CDR3 nucleotide sequence: TGCGCCAGCAGCCAAGATGATACAGGGGGCTCCTATAATTCACCCCTCCACTTT. Protein: CASSQDDTGGSYNSPLHF.